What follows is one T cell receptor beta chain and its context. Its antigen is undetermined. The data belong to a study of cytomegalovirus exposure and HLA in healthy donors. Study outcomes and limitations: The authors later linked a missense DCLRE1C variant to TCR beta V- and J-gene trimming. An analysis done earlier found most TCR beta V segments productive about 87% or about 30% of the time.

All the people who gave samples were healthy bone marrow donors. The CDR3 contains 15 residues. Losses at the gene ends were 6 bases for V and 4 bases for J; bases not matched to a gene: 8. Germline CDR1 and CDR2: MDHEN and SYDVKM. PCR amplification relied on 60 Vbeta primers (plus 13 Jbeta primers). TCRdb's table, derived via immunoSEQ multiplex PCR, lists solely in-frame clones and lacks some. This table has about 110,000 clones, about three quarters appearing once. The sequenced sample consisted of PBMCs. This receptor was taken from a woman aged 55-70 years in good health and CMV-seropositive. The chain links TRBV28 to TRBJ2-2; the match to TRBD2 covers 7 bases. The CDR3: CASRLSGWGTGELFF. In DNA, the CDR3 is TGTGCCAGCAGGCTTAGCGGGTGGGGCACCGGGGAGCTGTTTTTT.